A selection of T cell receptor beta chains follows, all from one sample in a study of beta chain features in type 1 diabetes. Profiling relied on immunoSEQ multiplex PCR, and the TCRdb table lists in-frame clones only, not all of them. The top ten clones hold almost 0.065% of a sample with around 430,000 clones, over 25% of them seen once. Sample: naive CD4+ T cells from blood. Receptors originate from a man between 18 and 35 years old in good health. Each CDR3 is given with its conserved first and last residue. D genes are given only for firm matches. A clone size is listed for some rows: how often the clone was seen (once, few, many), or a class if it is expanded.

size	D	V	J	DNA	CDR3
-	TRBD1	TRBV6-5	TRBJ1-5	TGTGCCAGCACCTGGGACAGGGATCAGCCCCAGCATTTT	CASTWDRDQPQHF
-	-	TRBV2	TRBJ2-7	TGTGCCAGCAGTTCCGGGACACAGCCGTCCTACGAGCAGTACTTC	CASSSGTQPSYEQYF
-	-	TRBV7-2	TRBJ2-5	TGTGCCAGCAGCTTACAAGACGGACCAGGGGCCCAGTACTTC	CASSLQDGPGAQYF
few	-	TRBV5-4	TRBJ1-4	TGTGCCAGCAGCTTCGGGACATATGATGAAAAACTGTTTTTT	CASSFGTYDEKLFF
-	-	TRBV2	TRBJ1-1	TGTGCCAGCAGTGAAAATGGGGGAACTGAAGCTTTCTTT	CASSENGGTEAFF
few	TRBD2	TRBV2	TRBJ2-5	TGTGCCAGCAGTGACCCGGGACTAGCGGCCCAAGAGACCCAGTACTTC	CASSDPGLAAQETQYF
-	TRBD2	TRBV30	TRBJ2-7	TGTGCCTGGAGTGCCGGGACTAGCGGGGGGGAGCAGTACTTC	CAWSAGTSGGEQYF
-	TRBD1	TRBV9	TRBJ1-2	TGTGCCAGCAGCGTAGACCCCATTGGGACAGGGGATACGAACTATGGCTACACCTTC	CASSVDPIGTGDTNYGYTF
few	-	TRBV7-2	TRBJ2-6	TGTGCCAGCAGCCCCGCCGGGGCCAACGTCCTGACTTTC	CASSPAGANVLTF
-	-	TRBV5-1	TRBJ1-2	TGCGCCAGCAGCTTGGATGGAACGTATGGCTACACCTTC	CASSLDGTYGYTF
-	TRBD2	TRBV30	TRBJ2-3	TGTGCCTGGAGTGTACTGGGAGGCCTAGCGGGAAGTGCTACGCAGTATTTT	CAWSVLGGLAGSATQYF
few	-	TRBV10-3	TRBJ2-1	TGTGCCATCAGTGAGGTTGTCCTAGCCAATGAGCAGTTCTTC	CAISEVVLANEQFF
-	-	TRBV4-3	TRBJ2-5	TGCGCCAGCAGCCAAGACCCTCAGGGGAGAGAGACCCAGTACTTC	CASSQDPQGRETQYF
-	-	TRBV20-1	TRBJ2-4	TGCAGTGCTTATAATGGGTACATTCAGTACTTC	CSAYNGYIQYF
once	-	TRBV30	TRBJ1-4	TGTGCCTGGAGGCAGGGACGGAAAGAAAAACTGTTTTTT	CAWRQGRKEKLFF
-	TRBD2	TRBV25-1	TRBJ2-7	TGTGCCAGCAGGTCGAGTAGCGGGACTGGAGAGCAGTACTTC	CASRSSSGTGEQYF
few	-	TRBV30	TRBJ1-4	TGTGCCTGGAGTGTTGGGGGAAGGACTAATGAAAAACTGTTTTTT	CAWSVGGRTNEKLFF
-	-	TRBV30	TRBJ1-1	TGTGCCTGGAGTGCCCACAGGAACACTGAAGCTTTCTTT	CAWSAHRNTEAFF
few	-	TRBV29-1	TRBJ2-3	TGCAGCGCCTTAGTAAGCCCCCCTCCGTATTTT	CSALVSPPPYF
few	-	TRBV9	TRBJ2-7	TGTGCCAGCAGCGTGGGACACCTATCCTACGAGCAGTACTTC	CASSVGHLSYEQYF
few	TRBD2	TRBV2	TRBJ2-1	TGTGCCAGCAGTGTGACTAGCGGGAGTTTAAGGAATGAGCAGTTCTTC	CASSVTSGSLRNEQFF
few	TRBD1	TRBV7-9	TRBJ2-5	TGTGCCAGCAGCTTCTGGACAGGGGGCGCGAAGACCCAGTACTTC	CASSFWTGGAKTQYF
-	-	TRBV5-1	TRBJ2-7	TGCGCCAGCAGCCCGGACGGAACCTACGAGCAGTACTTC	CASSPDGTYEQYF
few	-	TRBV28	TRBJ1-2	TGTGCCAGCAGTTTACCCCAGGGCTATGGCTACACCTTC	CASSLPQGYGYTF
-	-	TRBV7-2	TRBJ2-5	TGTGCCAGCAGCTCCAGTCCTGGGGAACAAGAGACCCAGTACTTC	CASSSSPGEQETQYF
few	TRBD1	TRBV9	TRBJ2-6	TGTGCCAGCAGCGTCGGACAGGGGGCTGGGGCCAACGTCCTGACTTTC	CASSVGQGAGANVLTF
-	TRBD2	TRBV7-2	TRBJ2-5	TGTGCCAGCAGCTTACTAGCGGACCCCGAAGAGACCCAGTACTTC	CASSLLADPEETQYF
-	-	TRBV9	TRBJ2-5	TGTGCCAGCAGCGTAGGGTTGCGCTACCAAGAGACCCAGTACTTC	CASSVGLRYQETQYF
-	-	TRBV18	TRBJ2-1	TGTGCCAGCTCACCCTTAAACTCCAATGAGCAGTTCTTC	CASSPLNSNEQFF
-	TRBD2	TRBV28	TRBJ2-2	TGTGCCAGCAGTACTCCTTTAGCGGGAGATAGGTTCGGGGAGCTGTTTTTT	CASSTPLAGDRFGELFF
-	TRBD2	TRBV7-3	TRBJ2-2	TGTGCCAGCAGCCGGGGACTAGGAAGGAACGGGGAGCTGTTTTTT	CASSRGLGRNGELFF
once	-	TRBV10-3	TRBJ1-4	TGTGCCATCAGTGAAATCCCCCATGAAAAACTGTTTTTT	CAISEIPHEKLFF
-	-	TRBV7-3	TRBJ1-5	TGTGCCAGCAGCACTGACGCAAATCAGCCCCAGCATTTT	CASSTDANQPQHF
few	TRBD1	TRBV7-2	TRBJ2-5	TGTGCCAGCAGTTCCCCAGGCAGGGGGCTTCAAGAGACCCAGTACTTC	CASSSPGRGLQETQYF
-	-	TRBV7-2	TRBJ2-3	TGTGCCAGCGCCCCTAGGCAGCCAAGCACAGATACGCAGTATTTT	CASAPRQPSTDTQYF
-	-	TRBV18	TRBJ1-4	TGTGCCAGCTCACCTCTCGCAACTAATGAAAAACTGTTTTTT	CASSPLATNEKLFF
-	-	TRBV5-4	TRBJ2-7	TGTGCCAGCAGCACCCGGGACGGAGGGTACGAGCAGTACTTC	CASSTRDGGYEQYF
-	TRBD1	TRBV2	TRBJ2-1	TGTGCCAGCAATGACAGGGGGTCACCCTACAATGAGCAGTTCTTC	CASNDRGSPYNEQFF
-	TRBD2	TRBV25-1	TRBJ2-3	TGTGCCAGCAGTGAGACACTAGCGGGAGCTGCAGATACGCAGTATTTT	CASSETLAGAADTQYF
few	-	TRBV7-7	TRBJ2-1	TGTGCCAGCAGCTTAGTGGGGGGCGGGAAAAATGAGCAGTTCTTC	CASSLVGGGKNEQFF
-	-	TRBV7-8	TRBJ1-2	TGTGCCAGCACCACATGGGGCTCAAACTATGGCTACACCTTC	CASTTWGSNYGYTF
-	-	TRBV7-9	TRBJ2-1	TGTGCCAGCAGCTCCTTGGAGGGGGGCAATGAGCAGTTCTTC	CASSSLEGGNEQFF
once	TRBD1	TRBV7-2	TRBJ1-2	TGTGCCAGCAGCTTAGCGCAGGGACAGGGGGCAATCTCCTTC	CASSLAQGQGAISF
-	TRBD1	TRBV7-3	TRBJ2-3	TGTGCCAGCAGCACGGACAGGGGGCCAGATACGCAGTATTTT	CASSTDRGPDTQYF
-	-	TRBV30	TRBJ2-5	TGTGCCTGGAGTCCCGGCTTGGAGACCCAGTACTTC	CAWSPGLETQYF
few	-	TRBV29-1	TRBJ2-7	TGCAGCGTGCTGACTAGTACCTACGAGCAGTACTTC	CSVLTSTYEQYF
few	-	TRBV19	TRBJ2-3	TGTGCCAGTAGTATTAGTAGCGGAACAGATACGCAGTATTTT	CASSISSGTDTQYF